Listed below are T cell receptor beta chains from one sample, sequenced in a study of blood T cell repertoires in COVID-19. Measured with immunoSEQ multiplex PCR; TCRdb has only the in-frame clones, and not every one. The sample shows 220,000 or so clones, about 78% of them seen only once. Material: peripheral blood. All receptors derive from a woman in her 70s with acute or convalescent COVID-19. Both conserved end residues are part of each CDR3. Fields, in order: clone size, V gene, J gene, D gene, CDR3 protein, CDR3 DNA. D genes are given only for firm matches. Clone size, where shown, is once, few, many, or a class for clones that have expanded.

-	TRBV10-3	TRBJ2-7	-	CAISEKGWEQYF	TGTGCCATCAGTGAGAAGGGGTGGGAGCAGTACTTC
few	TRBV12-3/TRBV12-4	TRBJ2-2	-	CASRSGQIGELFF	TGTGCCAGCCGTTCCGGACAAATCGGGGAGCTGTTTTTT
few	TRBV7-9	TRBJ1-6	TRBD1	CASSVGTGHNSPLHF	TGTGCCAGCAGCGTTGGGACAGGACATAATTCACCCCTCCACTTT
-	TRBV5-1	TRBJ1-5	TRBD1	CASSPGQENQPQHF	TGCGCCAGCAGCCCGGGACAGGAAAATCAGCCCCAGCATTTT
-	TRBV10-3	TRBJ2-7	-	CAIKDSSTYEQYF	TGTGCCATCAAAGACAGTTCCACCTACGAGCAGTACTTC
-	TRBV20-1	TRBJ2-7	TRBD1	CSARGGTAQYF	TGCAGTGCTAGAGGAGGGACAGCGCAGTACTTC
few	TRBV6-4	TRBJ2-3	TRBD2	CASASTSGSGKDTQYF	TGTGCCAGCGCGTCGACTAGCGGGAGCGGGAAAGATACGCAGTATTTT
-	TRBV3-1/TRBV3-2	TRBJ1-2	-	CASSQDLYGYTF	TGTGCCAGCAGCCAAGATCTCTATGGCTACACCTTC
-	TRBV2	TRBJ2-2	-	CASSGQAGGELFF	TGTGCCAGCAGTGGGCAGGCGGGCGGGGAGCTGTTTTTT
-	TRBV7-9	TRBJ2-3	-	CASSLERPRGTDTQYF	TGTGCCAGCAGCTTAGAACGTCCCCGGGGCACAGATACGCAGTATTTT
-	TRBV5-4	TRBJ2-5	-	CASSFGWQETQYF	TGTGCCAGCAGCTTCGGGTGGCAAGAGACCCAGTACTTC
-	TRBV7-2	TRBJ2-7	-	CASSLDGGPLSYEQYF	TGTGCCAGCAGCTTAGATGGCGGGCCCCTCTCCTACGAGCAGTACTTC
-	TRBV5-1	TRBJ2-7	TRBD1	CASSLNVGQGVYEQYF	TGCGCCAGCAGCCTGAACGTTGGACAGGGGGTGTACGAGCAGTACTTC
-	TRBV29-1	TRBJ2-5	-	CSASDFTGETQYF	TGCAGCGCCTCGGACTTTACCGGGGAGACCCAGTACTTC
once	TRBV7-3	TRBJ2-2	TRBD2	CASSPGTSGFGELFF	TGTGCCAGCAGCCCTGGGACTAGCGGGTTTGGGGAGCTGTTTTTT
-	TRBV6-2/TRBV6-3	TRBJ2-3	TRBD2	CASSPTSGTDTQYF	TGTGCCAGCAGTCCGACTAGCGGTACAGATACGCAGTATTTT
-	TRBV5-1	TRBJ2-2	-	CASSSPGVPAGTGELFF	TGCGCCAGCAGCTCCCCCGGCGTTCCTGCGGGCACCGGGGAGCTGTTTTTT
-	TRBV2	TRBJ2-4	TRBD1	CASSQDRDKNIQYF	TGTGCCAGCAGCCAAGACAGGGACAAAAACATTCAGTACTTC
-	TRBV19	TRBJ2-2	TRBD1	CASSPGTANTGELFF	TGTGCCAGTAGTCCCGGGACAGCGAACACCGGGGAGCTGTTTTTT
-	TRBV5-1	TRBJ2-6	TRBD1	CASRAGGSGANVLTF	TGCGCCAGCAGAGCAGGGGGAAGTGGGGCCAACGTCCTGACTTTC
-	TRBV6-5	TRBJ2-2	TRBD2	CASKPSGRLTGELFF	TGTGCCAGCAAACCTAGCGGGAGATTGACCGGGGAGCTGTTTTTT
-	TRBV5-1	TRBJ1-1	TRBD1	CASSLLGTGGPTEAFF	TGCGCCAGCAGCTTGCTGGGGACAGGGGGGCCCACTGAAGCTTTCTTT